The 27 T cell receptor beta chains in this list originate from one sample, sequenced in a study of T cell responses to AZD1222 COVID-19 vaccine. The assay was immunoSEQ multiplex PCR, and TCRdb's table has in-frame clones only and misses some. The sample has 40,000 to 60,000 clones; roughly 90% are singletons. The material sequenced was peripheral blood, taken 28 days after the second AZD1222 dose. These receptors all stem from an adult who received the AZD1222 COVID-19 vaccine.

This clone is a singleton in its sample. The chain is built from TRBV13 and TRBJ1-6; D may be TRBD1 (5 bases). The V gene's germline CDR1 is PRHDT and CDR2 FYEKMQ (reference sequence). The CDR3 extends over 15 amino acids. V was cut by 5 bases and J by 5 bases, with 13 bases left in between. CDR3 sequence: CASSRPRGNNSPLHF. CDR3 sequence (DNA): TGTGCCAGCAGCCGCCCTCGGGGCAATAATTCACCCCTCCACTTT. Based on the CDR3 plus reference TRBV13 and TRBJ1-6, the full variable domain is AAGVIQSPRHLIKEKRETATLKCYPIPRHDTVYWYQQGPGQDPQFLISFYEKMQSDKGSIPDRFSAQQFSDYHSELNMSSLELGDSALYFCASSRPRGNNSPLHFGNGTRLTVT.

V gene TRBV5-1 combines with J gene TRBJ2-5, with no clear D. Deletions cut 0 bases from V and 7 bases from J, with 16 bases between. The CDR3 contains 15 residues. Germline-derived CDR1 and CDR2 are SGHRS and YFSETQ. The CDR3 nucleotides read TGCGCCAGCAGCTTGGTTCCAAGTATGTACGTGACCCAGTACTTC. Residues: CASSLVPSMYVTQYF. The full variable domain, its missing parts supplied by reference TRBV5-1 and TRBJ2-5, is KAGVTQTPRYLIKTRGQQVTLSCSPISGHRSVSWYQQTPGQGLQFLFEYFSETQRNKGNFPGRFSGRQFSNSRSEMNVSTLELGDSALYLCASSLVPSMYVTQYFGPGTRLLVL.

The V and J genes are TRBV10-2 and TRBJ2-7, with TRBD1 matching 9 bases. Germline-derived CDR1 and CDR2 are WSHSY and SAAADI. After removal of 7 bases from V and 2 bases from J, the junction contained 6 bases not matched to a gene. The CDR3 loop spans 14 amino acids. The CDR3 reads CASKTGTGTYEQYF. As DNA, the CDR3 is TGCGCCAGCAAAACCGGGACAGGGACCTACGAGCAGTACTTC.

This rearrangement joins TRBV4-1 to TRBJ2-2; 11 bases map to TRBD2. The CDR3 has 17 residues. CDR1 and CDR2 from the germline V gene are MGHRA and YSYEKL. Losses at the gene ends were 3 bases for V and 6 bases for J; bases not matched to a gene: 9. The CDR3 sequence is CASSQGPSGRPAGELFF. The CDR3 nucleotides read TGCGCCAGCAGCCAGGGTCCTAGCGGGAGGCCCGCCGGGGAGCTGTTTTTT.

This chain uses TRBV7-2 with TRBJ2-5; D may be TRBD1 (5 bases). The CDR3 sequence is 14 residues long. V was pared by 5 bases and J by 3 bases, with 13 bases between. Looked up from germline, CDR1 is SGHTA and CDR2 is FQGNSA. DNA for the CDR3: TGTGCCAGCAGCGCGTCGACAGTTAAAGAGACCCAGTACTTC. Amino acid sequence: CASSASTVKETQYF.

This clone was detected a few times. The V gene is TRBV5-1, the J gene TRBJ1-6, with TRBD1 identical over 7 bases. The V segment lost 4 bases and the J segment 14 bases; nucleotides outside the gene matches: 9. Germline V gene lookup returns CDR1 SGHRS and CDR2 YFSETQ. The CDR3 loop spans 13 amino acids. In DNA form, the CDR3 reads TGCGCCAGCAGCCGTCTTACAGGGGAAACCCTCCACTTT. Its translation: CASSRLTGETLHF.

V gene TRBV11-1 combines with J gene TRBJ2-1; D is ambiguous. The length of the CDR3 is 13 residues. Germline V lookup: CDR1 SGHAT, CDR2 FQDESV (reference sequence). V dropped 5 bases and J dropped 7 bases, with 12 bases sitting between them. The CDR3 bases are TGTGCCAGCAGCGCCGGCCCTAGAAATGAGCAGTTCTTC. Translation gives CASSAGPRNEQFF.

The chain uses TRBV6-5 and TRBJ2-1; tentatively, D is TRBD1 (5 bases). This CDR3 contains 15 residues. V lost 6 bases to trimming and J lost 0 bases, with 12 bases between them. Germline CDR1 is MNHEY and CDR2 is SVGAGI. The CDR3 bases are TGTGCCAGCAGCAGGGTTCAGAGCTCCTACAATGAGCAGTTCTTC. It encodes CASSRVQSSYNEQFF.

The J gene is TRBJ2-2, the V gene TRBV10-3; D is ambiguous. The germline V gene encodes CDR1 ENHRY and CDR2 SYGVKD. CDR3 size: 14 residues. Trimming took off 7 bases at V and 1 base at J, with 10 bases between the two ends. The CDR3 bases are TGTGCCATCAAGGGTGCAGTGAACACCGGGGAGCTGTTTTTT. Protein: CAIKGAVNTGELFF.

This rearrangement joins TRBV24-1 to TRBJ2-1; no definite D call. The CDR3 extends over 16 amino acids. CDR1 KGHDR and CDR2 SFDVKD come from the germline V gene. Trimming removed 4 bases at V and 0 bases at J, with 12 bases between. The CDR3 DNA is TGTGCCACCAGTGACCCCAGCGCCGACTCCTACAATGAGCAGTTCTTC. It encodes CATSDPSADSYNEQFF.

The chain links TRBV27 to TRBJ2-7; 7 positions match TRBD2. This CDR3 spans 15 amino acids. Germline CDR1 and CDR2: MNHEY and SMNVEV (reference sequence). V dropped 3 bases and J dropped 7; count of bases not matched to a gene: 12. DNA for the CDR3: TGTGCCAGCAGTTTGAGGGCGGGAGACCCCCCGGAGCAGTACTTC. As protein: CASSLRAGDPPEQYF.

The chain joins TRBV5-4 to TRBJ2-2, with D uncertain. This CDR3 is 12 amino acids long. V lost 0 bases, J lost 7 bases, and 4 bases lay in between. CDR1 and CDR2 (germline): SGHNT, YYREEE (reference sequence). CDR3: CASSLANGELFF. CDR3 bases: TGTGCCAGCAGCTTGGCCAACGGGGAGCTGTTTTTT.

V is TRBV19 and J is TRBJ2-1; perhaps TRBD2 as D (5 bases). The germline CDR1 and CDR2 sequences are LNHDA and SQIVND (reference sequence). This CDR3 contains 16 residues. With 3 bases removed from V and 3 bases from J, the gap between germline ends came to 15 bases. The CDR3 nucleotides read TGTGCCAGTAGTATGCTACGAATTAGCGTCTACAATGAGCAGTTCTTC. The encoded protein is CASSMLRISVYNEQFF.

The chain uses TRBV6-5 and TRBJ2-2, with 7 bases matching TRBD1. The CDR3 is 15 amino acids. With V trimmed by 6 bases and J by 1 base, 5 bases remained unmatched. Looked up from germline, CDR1 is MNHEY and CDR2 is SVGAGI. CDR3: CASSRRDRNTGELFF. The DNA for the CDR3 is TGTGCCAGCAGCCGCCGGGACAGGAACACCGGGGAGCTGTTTTTT.

The chain combines TRBV6-5 with TRBJ1-1; D gene uncertain. CDR1 and CDR2 from the germline V gene are MNHEY and SVGAGI. V lost 8 bases to trimming and J lost 0 bases, with 7 bases between them. The CDR3 has 12 residues. The CDR3 DNA follows: TGTGCCAGCCCCGACTTGAACACTGAAGCTTTCTTT. Translating gives CASPDLNTEAFF.

The chain employs TRBV7-2 and TRBJ2-7; no clear D gene. The CDR3 has 14 residues. The V gene lost 0 bases and the J gene lost 1 base, with 7 bases spanning the gap. Germline-derived CDR1 and CDR2 are SGHTA and FQGNSA. In DNA form, the CDR3 reads TGTGCCAGCAGCTTAGCGGGCAAATCCTACGAGCAGTACTTC. Its protein is CASSLAGKSYEQYF.

The J gene is TRBJ1-3, the V gene TRBV7-2; maybe TRBD1 (5 bases). The V gene lost 6 bases and the J gene lost 0 bases, with 21 bases spanning the gap. CDR1 is SGHTA, CDR2 FQGNSA, per germline. The CDR3 totals 18 residues. The CDR3 sequence is CASSRDRPGIFSGNTIYF. The CDR3 DNA follows: TGTGCCAGCAGTCGGGACCGACCCGGGATCTTCTCTGGAAACACCATATATTTT.

The V call is TRBV5-1, the J call TRBJ1-1; 11 nucleotides match TRBD1. Germline trimming cut 1 base from V and 3 bases from J; bases unmatched to any gene: 8. The germline CDR1 and CDR2 sequences are SGHRS and YFSETQ. The CDR3 runs 17 residues. The CDR3 sequence: CASSLWTGGIADTEAFF. The DNA of the CDR3 is TGCGCCAGCAGCTTGTGGACAGGGGGCATAGCGGACACTGAAGCTTTCTTT.

This sequence joins TRBV29-1 and TRBJ2-7; 7 bases map to TRBD1. V lost 4 bases to trimming and J lost 0 bases; unmatched junction nucleotides: 3. Germline-derived CDR1 and CDR2 are SQVTM and ANQGSEA. CDR3 length: 13 residues. The CDR3 bases are TGCAGCGTTGTCGGGACAGCCTCCTACGAGCAGTACTTC. Protein product: CSVVGTASYEQYF.

V gene TRBV9 combines with J gene TRBJ2-7; TRBD2 aligns across 8 bases. V gave up 4 bases and J gave up 0 bases; unmatched junction bases: 9. Per the germline V gene, CDR1 is SGDLS and CDR2 is YYNGEE. The CDR3 runs to 16 residues. This CDR3 reads CASSQSHSGSSYEQYF. Here the CDR3 DNA reads TGTGCCAGCAGCCAATCACACAGCGGGAGCTCCTACGAGCAGTACTTC.

This chain uses TRBV28 with TRBJ2-7; no firm D call. CDR3 length: 12 amino acids. The V and J ends lost 4 bases and 3 bases respectively, with 7 bases between them. Germline V CDR1 and CDR2: MDHEN, SYDVKM. CDR3 in amino acids: CASSSGVYEQYF. CDR3 sequence (DNA): TGTGCCAGCAGTTCAGGTGTCTACGAGCAGTACTTC.

In its sample, this clone was seen once. The chain uses TRBV10-1 and TRBJ2-7; no clear D. Germline V gene lookup returns CDR1 WNHNN and CDR2 SYGVQD (reference sequence). Between the trimmed V and J ends, which lost 7 bases and 5 bases, there was a span of 6 bases. CDR3 length equals 10 residues. The CDR3 sequence: CASNKDEQYF. CDR3 coding DNA: TGCGCCAGCAACAAGGACGAGCAGTACTTC.

The chain uses TRBV6-4 and TRBJ2-7, with D possibly called TRBD1 or TRBD2 (5 bases each). There are 19 residues in the CDR3. CDR1 MRHNA and CDR2 SNTAGT come from the germline V gene. V dropped 2 bases and J dropped 2 bases, with 25 bases sitting between them. The CDR3 DNA is TGTGCCAGCAGTGACGGTGGGTCTTCGTTGGGGGTCATGGCCTACGAGCAGTACTTC. Translating gives CASSDGGSSLGVMAYEQYF.

This sequence joins TRBV3-1 (or the pseudogene TRBV3-2) and TRBJ2-7, with D possibly matching TRBD2 (5 bases). The CDR3 totals 17 residues. The germline gives CDR1 LGHDT, CDR2 YNNKEL (reference sequence). Deletions cut 0 bases from V and 2 bases from J, with 17 bases between. The chain's CDR3 is CASSQDLSRVRAYEQYF. In nucleotides, the CDR3 is TGTGCCAGCAGCCAAGATTTATCGCGGGTCAGAGCCTACGAGCAGTACTTC.

This chain links TRBV7-2 with TRBJ1-2; TRBD1 matches at 9 bases. CDR1 is SGHTA, CDR2 FQGNSA, per germline. The CDR3 loop spans 16 amino acids. The ends lost 2 bases at V and 2 bases at J; junction bases unmatched: 6. The CDR3: CASSLSRDRVNYGYTF. The CDR3 bases are TGTGCCAGCAGCTTATCCCGGGACAGGGTCAACTATGGCTACACCTTC.

This clone was detected only once. The gene calls are TRBV6-5 and TRBJ1-2; D is undetermined. V was clipped by 6 bases and J by 5 bases, with 19 bases between them. This CDR3 is 15 amino acids long. CDR1 and CDR2 from the germline V gene are MNHEY and SVGAGI. Written as DNA, the CDR3 is TGTGCCAGCAGCGGCTACATCCCACCATTATATGGCTACACCTTC. Its protein is CASSGYIPPLYGYTF.

The chain combines TRBV28 with TRBJ2-7; D might be TRBD1 or TRBD2, each matching 5 bases. Germline assignment: CDR1 MDHEN and CDR2 SYDVKM. The V end lost 8 bases, the J end lost 6 bases, and 20 bases lay between the germline ends. This CDR3 has 14 amino acids. CDR3 sequence (DNA): TGTGCCAGCGGGACGAGTGGCCTTTGGGGCGAGCAGTACTTC. Protein product: CASGTSGLWGEQYF.